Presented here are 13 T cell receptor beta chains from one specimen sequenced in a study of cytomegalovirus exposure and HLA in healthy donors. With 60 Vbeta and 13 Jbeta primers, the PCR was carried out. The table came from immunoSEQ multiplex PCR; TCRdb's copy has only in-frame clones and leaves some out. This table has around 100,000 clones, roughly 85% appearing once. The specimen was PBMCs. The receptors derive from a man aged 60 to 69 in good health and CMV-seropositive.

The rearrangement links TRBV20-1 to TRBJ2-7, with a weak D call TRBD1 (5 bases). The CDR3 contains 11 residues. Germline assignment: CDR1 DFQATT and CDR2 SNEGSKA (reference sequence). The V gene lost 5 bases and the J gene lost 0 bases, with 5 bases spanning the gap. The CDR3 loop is CSADSSYEQYF. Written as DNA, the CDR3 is TGCAGTGCTGACAGCTCCTACGAGCAGTACTTC.

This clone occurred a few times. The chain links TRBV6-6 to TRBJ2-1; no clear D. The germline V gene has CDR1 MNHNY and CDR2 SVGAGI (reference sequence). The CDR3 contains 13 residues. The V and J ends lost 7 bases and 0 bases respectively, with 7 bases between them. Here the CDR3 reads CASTLGSYNEQFF. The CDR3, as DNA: TGTGCCAGCACCCTAGGCTCCTACAATGAGCAGTTCTTC.

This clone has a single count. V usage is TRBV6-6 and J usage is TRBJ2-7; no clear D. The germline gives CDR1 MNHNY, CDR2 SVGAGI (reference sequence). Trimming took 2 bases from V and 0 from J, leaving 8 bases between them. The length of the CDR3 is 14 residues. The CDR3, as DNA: TGTGCCAGCAGTTACGCGGCTAGCTCCTACGAGCAGTACTTC. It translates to CASSYAASSYEQYF.

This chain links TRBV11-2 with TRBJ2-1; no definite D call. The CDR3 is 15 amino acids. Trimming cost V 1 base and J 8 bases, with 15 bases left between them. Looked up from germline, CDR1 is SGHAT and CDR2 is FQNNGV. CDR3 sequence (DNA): TGTGCCAGCAGCTTAGGTAGGCTGGCGGTCGATGAGCAGTTCTTC. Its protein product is CASSLGRLAVDEQFF.

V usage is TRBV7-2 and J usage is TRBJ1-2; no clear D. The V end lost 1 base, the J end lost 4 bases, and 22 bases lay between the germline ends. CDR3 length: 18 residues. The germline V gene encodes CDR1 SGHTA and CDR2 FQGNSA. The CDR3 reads CASSLEVVAAPGGYGYTF. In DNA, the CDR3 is TGTGCCAGCAGCTTAGAAGTGGTGGCGGCCCCTGGAGGCTATGGCTACACCTTC.

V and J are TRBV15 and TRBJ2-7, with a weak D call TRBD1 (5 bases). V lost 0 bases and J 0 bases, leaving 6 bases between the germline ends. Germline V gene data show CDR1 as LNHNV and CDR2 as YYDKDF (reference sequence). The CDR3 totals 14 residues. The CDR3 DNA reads TGTGCCACCAGCAGAGATCAGGGCTCCTACGAGCAGTACTTC. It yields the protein CATSRDQGSYEQYF.

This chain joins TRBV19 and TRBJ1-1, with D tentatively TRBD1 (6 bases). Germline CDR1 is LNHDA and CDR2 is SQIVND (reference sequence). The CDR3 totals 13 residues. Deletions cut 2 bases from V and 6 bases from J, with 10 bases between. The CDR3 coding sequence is TGTGCCAGTAGTATAAACAGGGAATCTGAAGCTTTCTTT. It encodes CASSINRESEAFF.

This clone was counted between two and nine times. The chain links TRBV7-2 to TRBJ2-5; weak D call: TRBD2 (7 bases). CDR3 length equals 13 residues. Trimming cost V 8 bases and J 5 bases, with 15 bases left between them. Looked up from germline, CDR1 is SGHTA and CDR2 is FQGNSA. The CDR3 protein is CASRRGGGETQYF. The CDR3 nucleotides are TGTGCCAGCCGGAGGGGGGGCGGGGAGACCCAGTACTTC.

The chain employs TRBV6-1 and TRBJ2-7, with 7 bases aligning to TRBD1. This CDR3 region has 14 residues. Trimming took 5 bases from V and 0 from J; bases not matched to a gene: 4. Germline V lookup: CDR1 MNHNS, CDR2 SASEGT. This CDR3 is CASSKDRISYEQYF. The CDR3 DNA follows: TGTGCCAGCAGTAAGGACAGGATCTCCTACGAGCAGTACTTC.

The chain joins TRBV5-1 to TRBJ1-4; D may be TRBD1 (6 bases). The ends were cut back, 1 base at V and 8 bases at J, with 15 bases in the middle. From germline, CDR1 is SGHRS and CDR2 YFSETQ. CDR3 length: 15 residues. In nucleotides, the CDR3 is TGCGCCAGCAGCTTGCAGGCAGGGGTAGGAGAAAAACTGTTTTTT. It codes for CASSLQAGVGEKLFF.

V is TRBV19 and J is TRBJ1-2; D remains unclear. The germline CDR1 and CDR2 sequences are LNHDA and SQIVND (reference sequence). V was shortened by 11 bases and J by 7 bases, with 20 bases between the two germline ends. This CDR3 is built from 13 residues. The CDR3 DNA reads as TGTGCCTCCACCGGGTCCCCGTCTTTTGGCTACACCTTC. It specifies CASTGSPSFGYTF.

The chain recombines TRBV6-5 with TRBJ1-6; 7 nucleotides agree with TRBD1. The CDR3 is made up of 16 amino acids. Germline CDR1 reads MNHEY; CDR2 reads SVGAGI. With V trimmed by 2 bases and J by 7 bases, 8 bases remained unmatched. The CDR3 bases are TGTGCCAGCAGTTACAGTGGGGACAGAGGGAATTCACCCCTCCACTTT. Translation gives CASSYSGDRGNSPLHF.

The CDR3 nucleotides are TGTGCCTCAGCTCAGGGCAGCTATGGCTACACCTTC. Residues: CASAQGSYGYTF. This chain links TRBV30 with TRBJ1-2, with D perhaps matching TRBD1 (5 bases). The CDR3 runs 12 residues. Germline V lookup: CDR1 GTSNPN, CDR2 SVGIG (reference sequence). Trimming took 7 bases from V and 4 from J, leaving 13 bases between them.